Below, 3 T cell receptor beta chains from the same sample are listed, as sequenced in a study of blood T cell repertoires in COVID-19. The method was immunoSEQ multiplex PCR; TCRdb's version includes in-frame clones alone and lacks a portion of them. The sample lists roughly 24,000 clones, about 92% occurring once. Sequences were obtained from peripheral blood. These receptors were obtained from a human donor in a cohort sampled during active COVID-19.

The genes are TRBV29-1 and TRBJ1-5; 9 bases fit TRBD1. This CDR3 contains 14 residues. Germline V lookup: CDR1 SQVTM, CDR2 ANQGSEA. The junction had 6 bases not matched to a gene; V was cut back by 4 bases and J by 5 bases. The CDR3 region is CSVAMRQGDQPQHF. The DNA of the CDR3 is TGCAGCGTTGCAATGCGACAGGGGGATCAGCCCCAGCATTTT.

The genes are TRBV10-2 and TRBJ1-6, with 7 bases lining up with TRBD1. The germline V gene has CDR1 WSHSY and CDR2 SAAADI. There are 16 residues in the CDR3. Trimming took 2 bases from V and 7 from J; bases not matched to a gene: 8. The CDR3 loop reads CASSEPIGQENSPLHF. CDR3 in DNA: TGCGCCAGCAGTGAGCCTATAGGACAGGAGAATTCACCCCTCCACTTT.

The V gene is TRBV11-3, the J gene TRBJ2-7; D ambiguous. Trimming took 5 bases from V and 0 from J, leaving 17 bases between them. CDR1 and CDR2 (germline): SGHNT, YENEEA. The CDR3 runs 16 residues. CDR3 nucleotides: TGTGCCAGCAGCCCTAACCAACTGGCTAGCTCCTACGAGCAGTACTTC. As protein: CASSPNQLASSYEQYF.